The rows below give T cell receptor beta chains drawn from one sample of a study of post-analysis software for immune sequencing data. TCRdb independently ran MiXCR on the PCR reads; one entry per CDR3 protein. The repertoire holds about 540,000 distinct CDR3 sequences, with around a third as singletons. The material sequenced was blood. The receptors come from a girl aged 2 to 17 with multiple sclerosis. The CDR3 runs from the conserved cysteine through the conserved F or W. A D gene is named only where the DNA matches it firmly. Part of the rows lack a size; the others show once, few, many or a class for expanded clones.

clone_size,j_call,v_call,d_call,cdr3_nt,cdr3_aa
.,TRBJ2-5,TRBV6-5,.,TGTGCCAGCAGTTACTCGAATGGAGGGCGGGGGACCCAGTACTTC,CASSYSNGGRGTQYF
few,TRBJ2-1,TRBV3-1,.,TGTGCCAGCAGCCAGGGGGAGGATGAGCAGTTCTTC,CASSQGEDEQFF
.,TRBJ1-2,TRBV29-1,.,TGCAGCGTCGAGGACAGTAGAAACTATGGCTACACCTTC,CSVEDSRNYGYTF
few,TRBJ1-5,TRBV20-1,TRBD1,TGCAGTGCTAGAGCGACAGGGGTCCAGCCCCAGCATTTT,CSARATGVQPQHF
few,TRBJ2-5,TRBV15,.,TGTGCCACCAGCAGAGAGGGGCATCCGACCAAGGGGGGAGAGACCCAGTACTTC,CATSREGHPTKGGETQYF
.,TRBJ2-5,TRBV5-1,.,TGCGCCGGCAGCCCGACAGGCTTAGACCAAGAGACCCAGTACTTC,CAGSPTGLDQETQYF
.,TRBJ2-5,TRBV4-2,.,TGTGCCAGCAGCCAAGACGGGGCAGGAGGGGAGACCCAGTACTTC,CASSQDGAGGETQYF
.,TRBJ2-5,TRBV6-1,TRBD1,TGTGCCAGCAGTGAACGCCGGGACAGACAAGAGACCCAGTACTTC,CASSERRDRQETQYF
.,TRBJ2-2,TRBV7-9,.,TGTGCCAGCAGCCAGACGGGGGCGACCGGGGAGCTGTTTTTT,CASSQTGATGELFF
few,TRBJ2-4,TRBV10-1,.,TGCGCCAGCTCGGTTCAAGTCTTTACCAAAAACATTCAGTACTTC,CASSVQVFTKNIQYF
few,TRBJ1-1,TRBV29-1,.,TGCAGCGCCAAAGGCGGGATCACTGAAGCTTTCTTT,CSAKGGITEAFF
.,TRBJ2-4,TRBV7-2,TRBD2,TGTGCCAGCAGCTTAGTGGCGGGGGGGCCTGAAAACATTCAGTACTTC,CASSLVAGGPENIQYF
once,TRBJ2-1,TRBV14,TRBD1,TGTGCCAGCAGCCAGAGGACAGGGAAAAAAATCAATGAGCAGTTCTTC,CASSQRTGKKINEQFF
.,TRBJ2-1,TRBV7-2,TRBD1,TGTGCCAGCAGCCCCCGGGGACAGGGTATTAAAGAGCAGTTCTTC,CASSPRGQGIKEQFF
.,TRBJ2-4,TRBV19,.,TGTGCCAGTCAAGGCCGAGTCAGGGGGAGGAACATTCAGTACTTC,CASQGRVRGRNIQYF
few,TRBJ2-5,TRBV5-6,.,TGTGCCAGCAGGACGCAGGGTGTAGAGACCCAGTACTTC,CASRTQGVETQYF
few,TRBJ2-5,TRBV25-1,TRBD1,TGTGCCAGCAGTGTACAGGGGGAGAAGACCCAGTACTTC,CASSVQGEKTQYF
.,TRBJ1-1,TRBV6-2/TRBV6-3,.,TGTGCCAGCAGTTGGGACCCTGCCATAGAAGCTTTCTTT,CASSWDPAIEAFF
few,TRBJ2-1,TRBV12-3/TRBV12-4,.,TGTGCCAGCAGTTTTTACGGCGATGAGCAGTTCTTC,CASSFYGDEQFF
.,TRBJ1-5,TRBV5-1,.,TGCGCCAGCAGCTTGGCCCTCCATCAGCCCCAGCATTTT,CASSLALHQPQHF
.,TRBJ2-5,TRBV5-1,TRBD1,TGCGCCAGCAGCTACACAGGGGGCGGAGAGACCCAGTACTTC,CASSYTGGGETQYF
.,TRBJ1-6,TRBV5-1,.,TGCGCCAGCAGCTTGGGTGGGGAAGATTCACCCCTCCACTTT,CASSLGGEDSPLHF
few,TRBJ2-3,TRBV28,.,TGTGCCAGCAGGCCGGACTGGCTGGGAGATACGCAGTATTTT,CASRPDWLGDTQYF
.,TRBJ2-7,TRBV7-6,TRBD2,TGTGCCAGCAGCAGAACCGGGACTAGCGGGGGGAGCTCCTACGAGCAGTACTTC,CASSRTGTSGGSSYEQYF
.,TRBJ2-7,TRBV27,.,TGTGCCGGCAGTTTGGGGTTCCCCTACGAGCAGTACTTC,CAGSLGFPYEQYF
few,TRBJ2-1,TRBV6-1,.,TGTGCCAGCAGTGAAGATTTGGCGGATCGTGAGCAGTTCTTC,CASSEDLADREQFF
.,TRBJ2-3,TRBV20-1,TRBD2,TGCAGTGCCCCCCCCCGAGCGGGGGGCACAGATACGCAGTATTTT,CSAPPRAGGTDTQYF
.,TRBJ2-3,TRBV3-1,.,TGTGCCAGCAGCCAAGGGGTAGGACCGAGCACAGATACGCAGTATTTT,CASSQGVGPSTDTQYF
once,TRBJ2-4,TRBV5-1,TRBD2,TGCGCCAGCAGCTTGGAACCTAGCGGGGGGTCCGGGGAGCAGTACTTC,CASSLEPSGGSGEQYF
few,TRBJ1-6,TRBV7-9,TRBD1,TGTGCCAGCAGCTTCGGACAGGGGAGGATGCGGAATTCACCCCTCCACTTT,CASSFGQGRMRNSPLHF
.,TRBJ2-5,TRBV20-1,.,TGCAGTGCTAGCTCCCTAATAAGACAGTACCAAGAGACCCAGTACTTC,CSASSLIRQYQETQYF
few,TRBJ2-3,TRBV5-5,TRBD2,TGTGCCAGCAGCTACCATAGCGGGGGTGCAGATACGCAGTATTTT,CASSYHSGGADTQYF
.,TRBJ2-7,TRBV20-1,.,TGCAGTGCTAGTAGTAGCCGCTCCTACGAGCAGTACTTC,CSASSSRSYEQYF
.,TRBJ2-7,TRBV20-1,.,TGCAGTGCCCGCACAGGGCCGTCCTACGAGCAGTACTTC,CSARTGPSYEQYF
.,TRBJ2-2,TRBV12-3/TRBV12-4,.,TGTGCCAGCGTGAAGGGCAAAAACACCGGGGAGCTGTTTTTT,CASVKGKNTGELFF
.,TRBJ1-4,TRBV6-6,TRBD1,TGTGCCACCGGGACAGGGGGTAATGAAAAACTGTTTTTT,CATGTGGNEKLFF
.,TRBJ2-7,TRBV10-3,.,TGTGCCATCAGTAAAGACACTGGCTCCTACGAGCAGTACTTC,CAISKDTGSYEQYF
few,TRBJ2-5,TRBV4-1,.,TGCGCCAGCAGCCAAGTGAGGGGAGCGGAGACCCAGTACTTC,CASSQVRGAETQYF
many,TRBJ1-2,TRBV10-3,.,TGTGCCATCTTGACCACCGGCCATGGCTACACCTTC,CAILTTGHGYTF
.,TRBJ1-1,TRBV4-1,.,TGCGCCAGCAGCCTGACAAAGAACACTGAAGCTTTCTTT,CASSLTKNTEAFF
many,TRBJ1-2,TRBV12-3/TRBV12-4,.,TGTGCCAGCAGTCCTAGACATTATGGCTACACCTTC,CASSPRHYGYTF
once,TRBJ1-4,TRBV5-1,.,TGCGCCAGCAGCCCCTCACCCAAAAAGCGGGTCGAAAAACTGTTTTTT,CASSPSPKKRVEKLFF
.,TRBJ2-7,TRBV7-9,.,TGTGCCAGCAGCTTAATGACCGCCGAGCAGTACTTC,CASSLMTAEQYF
.,TRBJ2-7,TRBV7-2,.,TGTGCCAGCAGCAACCGACAGAGCTACGAGCAGTACTTC,CASSNRQSYEQYF
few,TRBJ2-3,TRBV11-2,.,TGTGCCAGCAGCCGACTGACATCCACAGATACGCAGTATTTT,CASSRLTSTDTQYF